Below are 9 T cell receptor beta chains sequenced from a single sample in a study of blood T cells in healthy people across ages. Primers used in a second PCR of roughly 7 to 12 cycles were a sample-barcoded 5' primer and a J-beta primer mix. TCRdb reanalysed the 5' RACE reads using MiXCR and keeps one entry per CDR3 protein. The profile shows 850,000 to 1,300,000 distinct CDR3 sequences, 35% to 50% of them singletons. Sequenced input: blood. The receptors shown here come from a woman aged 55-69 years in good health.

The chain links TRBV4-2 to TRBJ1-1; 9 nucleotides align to TRBD1. J gave up 4 bases and V 4 bases, and 7 bases lay outside the gene matches. The CDR3 has 15 amino acids. In germline, CDR1 is LGHNA, CDR2 YNFKEQ. The CDR3 sequence is CASSLEQGAGTEAFF. The CDR3 DNA sequence: TGTGCCAGCAGCCTAGAACAGGGGGCAGGCACTGAAGCTTTCTTT.

The rearrangement uses TRBV5-5 and TRBJ2-7; the D gene is possibly TRBD2 (6 bases). Deletions cut 4 bases from V and 2 bases from J, with 19 bases between. Germline V gene sequence: CDR1 SGHKS, CDR2 YYEKEE (reference sequence). The CDR3 has 16 amino acids. CDR3 residues: CASSMASPGLAYEQYF. The CDR3 nucleotides read TGTGCCAGCAGCATGGCCTCGCCGGGACTCGCCTACGAGCAGTACTTC.

In this sample, this clonotype turned up a few times. The chain uses TRBV3-1 and TRBJ2-4, with TRBD2 matching over 10 bases. The J call may be incorrect, as the DNA end agrees better with TRBJ2-7. The CDR3 extends over 16 amino acids. The germline V gene has CDR1 LGHDT and CDR2 YNNKEL (reference sequence). The CDR3 sequence: CASSQDRPSGGYEQYF. Here the CDR3 DNA reads TGTGCCAGCAGCCAAGATCGGCCTAGCGGGGGCTACGAGCAGTACTTC.

The table lists this clonotype with a count of one. V and J are TRBV2 and TRBJ1-1, with no clear D. The CDR3 is 13 residues long. Trimming removed 10 bases at V and 1 base at J, with 13 bases between. Germline assignment: CDR1 SNHLY and CDR2 FYNNEI. CDR3 bases: TGTGCCACCGCAGACGCGGCGAACACTGAAGCTTTCTTT. Translating it yields CATADAANTEAFF.

The CDR3 nucleotides are TGTGCCAGCAGTTTACCGGACAGTCCGGCGAATGAGCAGTTCTTC. Its protein is CASSLPDSPANEQFF. This chain joins TRBV6-6 and TRBJ2-1; a possible D gene is TRBD1 (6 bases). The CDR3 has 15 residues. Between the trimmed V and J ends, which lost 4 bases and 7 bases, there was a span of 17 bases. Per the germline V gene, CDR1 is MNHNY and CDR2 is SVGAGI (reference sequence).

CDR3 nucleotide sequence: TGTGCCAGCAGACGAAACCGGGACTCCAACCAAGAGACCCAGTACTTC. Translated, it gives CASRRNRDSNQETQYF. The chain couples TRBV12-3 or TRBV12-4 to TRBJ2-5, with D possibly being TRBD2 (6 bases). V gave up 6 bases and J gave up 0 bases, with 17 bases separating them. The CDR3 consists of 16 residues.

This chain's CDR3 is CASSLQAQRYNEQFF. In DNA form, the CDR3 reads TGTGCCAGCAGCTTACAAGCCCAGCGGTACAATGAGCAGTTCTTC. The chain employs TRBV11-1 and TRBJ2-1; weak D call: TRBD2 (5 bases). V lost 2 bases, J lost 4 bases, and 12 bases lay in between. CDR3 length: 15 residues. Germline loops: CDR1 SGHAT, CDR2 FQDESV (reference sequence).

The chain links TRBV28 to TRBJ1-2; D is unclear. V gave up 5 bases and J gave up 4 bases, with 14 bases separating them. The V gene's germline CDR1 is MDHEN and CDR2 SYDVKM. The CDR3 is 14 residues long. The CDR3 DNA reads as TGTGCCAGCAGTGTGGGCTGGACGGGCTATGGCTACACCTTC. The encoded protein is CASSVGWTGYGYTF.

This rearrangement joins TRBV7-9 to TRBJ2-7, with D possibly TRBD2 on 6 matching bases. The CDR3 length is 15 residues. Deletions cut 1 base from V and 7 bases from J, with 17 bases between. CDR1 and CDR2 from the germline V gene are SEHNR and FQNEAQ (reference sequence). CDR3 nucleotides: TGTGCCAGCAGCTTAGGCGGGATGAAGAGCAATGAGCAGTACTTC. Its protein is CASSLGGMKSNEQYF.